A selection of T cell receptor beta chains follows, all from one sample in a study of blood T cell repertoires in COVID-19. Only in-frame clones appear in the TCRdb table, and some are missing; sequencing was by immunoSEQ multiplex PCR. Among hundreds of thousands of clones listed, 87% were seen once. Sequences were obtained from peripheral blood. The receptors originated from a man aged 18 to 29 with active or convalescent COVID-19. CDR3s leave out the opening cysteine and the closing phenylalanine or tryptophan.

v_gene: TRBV7-2; CDR3aa: ASRETPGRRVTEAF
v_gene: TRBV13; CDR3aa: ASSPEIMNTEAF
v_gene: TRBV6-6; CDR3aa: ASSGGLNNSPLH
v_gene: TRBV11-2; CDR3aa: ASRDRRLAGSTGELF
v_gene: TRBV6-6; CDR3aa: ASRLGSYEQY
v_gene: TRBV28; CDR3aa: ASLPLASGNTGELF
v_gene: TRBV5-1; CDR3aa: ASSQDVARGENGYT
v_gene: TRBV19; CDR3aa: ASSIGGVRNTGELF
v_gene: TRBV19; CDR3aa: ASSSAAKLGTGGYMNTEAF
v_gene: TRBV10-3; CDR3aa: AISEFGGGADTQY
v_gene: TRBV5-1; CDR3aa: ASIRGAGETQY
v_gene: TRBV3-1/TRBV3-2; CDR3aa: ASSPTGQVTEAF
v_gene: TRBV6-6; CDR3aa: ATRQGTTEAF
v_gene: TRBV9; CDR3aa: ASSVRGVDTGELF
v_gene: TRBV7-3; CDR3aa: ASSLGPGNEAF
v_gene: TRBV5-1; CDR3aa: ASSSTGVHTDTQY
v_gene: TRBV30; CDR3aa: AWSPGTGTFSGSNQPQH
v_gene: TRBV7-8; CDR3aa: ASSSRTEAF
v_gene: TRBV9; CDR3aa: ASSARTGGGGELF
v_gene: TRBV9; CDR3aa: ASSPPGSPTDTQY
v_gene: TRBV18; CDR3aa: ASSLRQESSGNTIY
v_gene: TRBV5-1; CDR3aa: ASRVAGGPTDTQY
v_gene: TRBV15; CDR3aa: ATSRDREGGYT
v_gene: TRBV9; CDR3aa: ASSDALPAGIDNEQF
v_gene: TRBV27; CDR3aa: ASSLSGSQTAYEQY
v_gene: TRBV5-1; CDR3aa: ASSLEGGNQPQH
v_gene: TRBV27; CDR3aa: ASSPGLAGLGTQY
v_gene: TRBV2; CDR3aa: ASYLERNTEAF